This T cell receptor (beta chain) comes out of a study of blood T cell repertoires in COVID-19. Study summary: Samples came from the United States, Italy and Spain, spanning acute and convalescent COVID-19.

This clone was found a few times. Original handling: Researchers report that nucleated cell counts were estimated from reference gene primer amplification. The table came from immunoSEQ multiplex PCR; TCRdb's copy has only in-frame clones and leaves some out. V and J calls plus clone size are reproduced from that table; the DNA served to infer D and trimming. The sample records roughly 440,000 clones, around 89% being singletons. CDR3 size: 13 residues. Trimming took 9 bases from V and 8 from J, leaving 14 bases between them. Germline CDR1 LNHDA, CDR2 SQIVND (reference sequence). This TCR was sampled from a woman aged 50 to 65 with COVID-19, enrolled during active disease. This chain uses TRBV19 with TRBJ1-6, with a possible D match to TRBD1 (6 bases). Sequencing was carried out using peripheral blood. The CDR3 loop reads CASGWPGDSPLHF. Here the CDR3 DNA reads TGTGCCAGCGGGTGGCCAGGGGATTCACCCCTCCACTTT.